This T cell receptor beta chain was recovered during a study of shared clonotypes between healthy human individuals. Study context: Researchers assigned three CD4 naive, three CD4 memory, two CD8 naive and one CD8 memory plate to each donor.

The germline V and J ends were trimmed by 0 bases and 5 bases, with 18 bases remaining between them. Germline CDR1 reads MNHNS; CDR2 reads SASEGT. CDR3 length: 17 residues. Repertoires were generated with immunoSEQ multiplex PCR, while TCRdb's copy carries only in-frame clones and drops some. The sample has about 1.1 million clones; 70% to 85% are singletons. This clonotype was obtained from a man younger than 30 in good health. Some clones in this sample may be carry-over from other donors' samples. The rearrangement links TRBV6-1 to TRBJ2-3, with D possibly being TRBD2 (6 bases). Sequenced material: memory CD4+ T cells from PBMCs. Subset given: CD45RA-negative fraction. For the CDR3, the DNA is TGTGCCAGCAGTGAAGCGCTCCCCGGCCAGGGAGGAGATACGCAGTATTTT. Translation: CASSEALPGQGGDTQYF.